The 8 T cell receptor beta chains reported below all come from one sample, sequenced in a study of cytomegalovirus exposure and HLA in healthy donors. PCR employed 60 Vbeta and 13 Jbeta primers. Sequencing used immunoSEQ multiplex PCR; TCRdb keeps in-frame clones, though not all of them. The sample lists approximately 150,000 clones, around 78% occurring once. The sequenced material came from PBMCs. Receptors were obtained from a woman aged 18 to 35 in good health and CMV-seropositive.

This chain uses TRBV30 with TRBJ1-1; TRBD1 matches at 8 bases. Germline values: CDR1 GTSNPN, CDR2 SVGIG (reference sequence). With V trimmed by 4 bases and J by 4 bases, 8 bases remained unmatched. This CDR3 comprises 14 residues. The CDR3 region is CAWIPRGQATEAFF. CDR3 nucleotide sequence: TGTGCCTGGATCCCACGGGGACAGGCCACTGAAGCTTTCTTT.

CDR3 residues: CASQDRYTDTQYF. CDR3 DNA: TGTGCCAGCCAAGACAGATACACAGATACGCAGTATTTT. The chain recombines TRBV2 with TRBJ2-3; D may be TRBD1 (5 bases). The V end lost 8 bases, the J end lost 2 bases, and 11 bases lay between the germline ends. This CDR3 region has 13 residues. The V gene's germline CDR1 is SNHLY and CDR2 FYNNEI.

V and J are TRBV7-9 and TRBJ1-3; D remains unclear. Trimming stripped 5 bases from V and 0 bases from J, with 11 bases between. CDR3 length: 15 residues. The germline gives CDR1 SEHNR, CDR2 FQNEAQ (reference sequence). The CDR3 here is CASSPRLSSGNTIYF. CDR3 sequence (DNA): TGTGCCAGCAGCCCCCGCCTGAGCTCTGGAAACACCATATATTTT.

The chain is built from TRBV6-1 and TRBJ2-3; 10 positions agree with TRBD2. The CDR3 is made up of 15 amino acids. After removal of 10 bases from V and 1 base from J, the junction contained 8 bases not matched to a gene. Germline V CDR1 and CDR2: MNHNS, SASEGT. In DNA, the CDR3 is TGTGCCATGTCAGCGGGGGGGCATGGCACAGATACGCAGTATTTT. Protein product: CAMSAGGHGTDTQYF.

The rearrangement links TRBV25-1 to TRBJ1-6; no firm D call. With 5 bases removed from V and 8 bases from J, the gap between germline ends came to 13 bases. CDR3 length: 14 residues. Germline V gives CDR1 MGHDK, CDR2 SYGVNS. The CDR3 DNA follows: TGTGCCAGCAGTCCCCTAGAGAGGGATTCACCCCTCCACTTT. Amino acid sequence: CASSPLERDSPLHF.

V usage is TRBV6-4 and J usage is TRBJ1-6; 10 nucleotides line up with TRBD1. The germline V gene encodes CDR1 MRHNA and CDR2 SNTAGT. The V segment lost 3 bases and the J segment 7 bases; nucleotides outside the gene matches: 0. The CDR3 is 14 amino acids. The CDR3 protein is CASSEGQGNSPLHF. The CDR3, as DNA: TGTGCCAGCAGTGAGGGACAGGGGAATTCACCCCTCCACTTT.

The rearrangement links TRBV23-1 to TRBJ1-5; tentative D call: TRBD1 (5 bases). TRBV23-1 is known as an ORF, though its function is uncertain. CDR3 length: 18 residues. The V and J ends lost 4 bases and 2 bases respectively, with 21 bases between them. CDR3 region: CASSRSQGPLGGNQPQHF. CDR3 in DNA: TGCGCCAGCAGTCGATCTCAGGGTCCGCTGGGCGGCAATCAGCCCCAGCATTTT.

This clone was recorded only once. The chain has TRBV5-1 and TRBJ1-2; the match to TRBD1 covers 12 bases. The CDR3 is 13 amino acids. Trimming removed 3 bases from V and 10 bases from J; junction bases left unmatched: 4. The germline gives CDR1 SGHRS, CDR2 YFSETQ. This chain's CDR3 is CASSSGTGGDYTF. CDR3 DNA: TGCGCCAGCAGCTCCGGGACAGGGGGCGACTACACCTTC.